This TCR beta chain was recovered during a study of regulatory T cells in long-lasting Graves disease. Arm-PCR of CDR3 regions and iRepertoire HTBI primers were used to build TCR beta libraries. In the authors' methods: Identified segments across samples numbered some 62 TRBV and more than 11 TRBJ. Via MiXCR, TCRdb re-called the multiplex PCR reads, giving one row per CDR3 protein. The V and J calls were determined by TCRdb, not by the authors. The table has roughly 500,000 distinct CDR3 sequences, around a fifth seen once. Points on this clonotype: Its antigen is currently unknown.

Germline lookup yields CDR1 MNHEY and CDR2 SVGAGI. The CDR3 consists of 13 residues. V shed 2 bases and J shed 4 bases, with 8 bases lying between them. Study results and caveats: With a small sample size, accuracy may have been reduced.

Specified time point: persistent/refractory GD, antithyroid drugs over 5 years with positive TRAb. Isolated PBMC RNA provided the starting material for the TCR library. Those enrolled as patients came out of an endocrinology department in Xi'an, China. This sequence originates from a female donor with Graves disease. The starting material was peripheral blood mononuclear cells (PBMCs), obtained when the disease was refractory, from a patient treated with antithyroid drugs. This chain links TRBV6-5 with TRBJ1-1; D remains ambiguous. The CDR3 protein is CASSYDVGTEAFF. The DNA for the CDR3 is TGTGCCAGCAGTTACGACGTGGGCACTGAAGCTTTCTTT.